Listed here is a single T cell receptor (beta chain). Its antigen is unidentified. These data come from a study of cytomegalovirus exposure and HLA in healthy donors. Study findings and constraints: Presence/absence analyses rested on an assumption that sequencing depth was roughly uniform across donors. Follow-up analysis found HLA locus-dependent TCR association rates, highest for DRB1 and lowest for HLA-C. The authors later found most CMV-associated TCR beta chains appeared HLA-restricted.

From germline, CDR1 is SQVTM and CDR2 ANQGSEA. Unmatched junction bases numbered 4, after V lost 6 bases and J lost 0 bases. CDR3 length: 13 amino acids. Amplification used 60 Vbeta primers and 13 Jbeta primers. TCRdb's copy holds only in-frame clones and misses some; the assay was immunoSEQ multiplex PCR. The sample yields 150,000 or so clones, about 71% seen once. The origin of this receptor is a woman in her sixties or seventies in good health and CMV-seropositive. The chain links TRBV29-1 to TRBJ1-1; 7 bases are shared with TRBD1. What was sequenced was PBMCs. CDR3 in amino acids: CSVWDSLNTEAFF. In DNA, the CDR3 is TGCAGCGTCTGGGACAGTTTGAACACTGAAGCTTTCTTT.